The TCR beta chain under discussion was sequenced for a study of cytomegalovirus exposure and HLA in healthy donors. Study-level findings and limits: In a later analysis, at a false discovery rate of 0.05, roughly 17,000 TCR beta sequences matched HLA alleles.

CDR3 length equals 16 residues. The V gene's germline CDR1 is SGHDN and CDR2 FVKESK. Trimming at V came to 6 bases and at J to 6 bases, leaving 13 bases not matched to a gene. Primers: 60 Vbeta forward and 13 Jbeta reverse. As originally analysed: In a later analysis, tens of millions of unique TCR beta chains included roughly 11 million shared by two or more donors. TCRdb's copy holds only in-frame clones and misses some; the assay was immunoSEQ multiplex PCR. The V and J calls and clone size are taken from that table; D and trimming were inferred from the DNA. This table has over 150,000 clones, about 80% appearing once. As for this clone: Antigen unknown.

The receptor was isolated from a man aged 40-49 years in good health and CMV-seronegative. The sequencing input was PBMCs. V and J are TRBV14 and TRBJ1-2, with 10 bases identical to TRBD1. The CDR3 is CASSPDRGRFLNGYTF. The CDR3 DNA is TGTGCCAGCAGTCCCGACAGGGGGCGATTCCTGAATGGCTACACCTTC.